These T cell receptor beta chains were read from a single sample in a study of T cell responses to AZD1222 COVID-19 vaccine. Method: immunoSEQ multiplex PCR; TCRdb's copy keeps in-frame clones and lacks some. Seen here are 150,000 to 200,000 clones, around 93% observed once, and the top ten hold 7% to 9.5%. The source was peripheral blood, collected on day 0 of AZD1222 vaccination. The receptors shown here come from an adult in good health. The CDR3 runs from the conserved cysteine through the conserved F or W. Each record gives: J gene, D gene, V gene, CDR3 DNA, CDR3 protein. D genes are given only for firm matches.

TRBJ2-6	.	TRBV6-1	TGTGCCAGCAGTGAGATAGGGAGCGGGGCCAACGTCCTGACTTTC	CASSEIGSGANVLTF
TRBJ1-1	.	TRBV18	TGTGCCAGCTCACCTGACCGGACGGAGAACACTGAAGCTTTCTTT	CASSPDRTENTEAFF
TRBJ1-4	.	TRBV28	TGTGCCAGCTCCGGCCAGGGACGTAATGAAAAACTGTTTTTT	CASSGQGRNEKLFF
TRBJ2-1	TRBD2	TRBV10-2	TGCGCCAGCTGGGGACTAGCGGGACAGGGCTACAATGAGCAGTTCTTC	CASWGLAGQGYNEQFF
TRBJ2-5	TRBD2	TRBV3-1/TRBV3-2	TGTGCCAGCAGCCAATCTACCGGGACTAGCCAAGAGACCCAGTACTTC	CASSQSTGTSQETQYF
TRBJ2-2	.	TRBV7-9	TGTGCCAGCAGCTTGGAAGCCACCGGGGAGCTGTTTTTT	CASSLEATGELFF
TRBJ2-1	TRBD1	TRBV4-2	TGTGCCAGCAGCCAAGGCGGGACAGGCAGCTCCTACAATGAGCAGTTCTTC	CASSQGGTGSSYNEQFF
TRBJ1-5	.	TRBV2	TGTGCCAGCAGTGATATGGTGGCGCTAACAGCTAATAGCAATCAGCCCCAGCATTTT	CASSDMVALTANSNQPQHF
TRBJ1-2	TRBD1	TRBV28	TGTGCCAGCAGTTTATGGCGGGACAGTGCTAACTATGGCTACACCTTC	CASSLWRDSANYGYTF
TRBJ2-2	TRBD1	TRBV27	TGTGCCAGCAGTGTAACACCCAGGGGGCTCACCGGGGAGCTGTTTTTT	CASSVTPRGLTGELFF
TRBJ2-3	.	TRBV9	TGTGCCAGCAGCGTAGTAGCCCGGCCAGATACGCAGTATTTT	CASSVVARPDTQYF
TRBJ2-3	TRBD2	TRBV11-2	TGTGCCAGCGGAGCGGGACGAAGCACAGATACGCAGTATTTT	CASGAGRSTDTQYF
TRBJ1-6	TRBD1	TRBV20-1	TGCAGTGCTAGTCTACAGGGCGGGGGACAGCCAAATTCACCCCTCCACTTT	CSASLQGGGQPNSPLHF
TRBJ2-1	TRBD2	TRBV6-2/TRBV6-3	TGTGCCAGCAGTCGACTAGCGGCCTACAATGAGCAGTTCTTC	CASSRLAAYNEQFF
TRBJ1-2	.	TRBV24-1	TGTGCCACCAGTGACGTTACTAATGGCTACACCTTC	CATSDVTNGYTF
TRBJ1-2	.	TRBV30	TGTGCCTGGAACAGGGAATCTAACTATGGCTACACCTTC	CAWNRESNYGYTF
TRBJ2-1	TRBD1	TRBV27	TGTGCCAGCAGTTTATACAGGGGGAGCTCCTACAATGAGCAGTTCTTC	CASSLYRGSSYNEQFF